The 8 T cell receptor beta chains below all came from one sample that was sequenced in a study of long-term antiretroviral therapy in people with HIV (dated by TCRdb to 2021 to 2024). Sequencing of the TRB variable region was done with the immunoSEQ hsTCRB v3.0 assay at survey level resolution. The clones in this table, taken by TCRdb from immuneACCESS, are in-frame only. Not every clone is retained; where verified, under half of the shortfall comes from an unresolved V gene, and the cause of the rest is unknown. The sample data list approximately 17,000 clones, and 81% of these were observed just once. Together, the top ten hold roughly 15% of the sample. The sequenced sample was unsorted PBMCs, obtained less than 1.3 years before starting antiretroviral therapy. These receptors were taken from a man aged 25-45 years with HIV.

The chain joins TRBV27 to TRBJ2-1, with 7 bases lining up with TRBD1. This CDR3 has 16 residues. V lost 5 bases and J lost 4; bases outside the gene matches: 11. Looked up from germline, CDR1 is MNHEY and CDR2 is SMNVEV (reference sequence). DNA of the CDR3: TGTGCCAGCAGTATAAGGACAGGCGAAATTTACAATGAGCAGTTCTTC. It yields the protein CASSIRTGEIYNEQFF.

In its sample, this clone was seen a few times. The chain recombines TRBV27 with TRBJ2-3; 8 nucleotides match TRBD1. V trimming: 7 bases; J trimming: 4 bases; junction bases outside the gene matches: 16. The CDR3 covers 17 residues. Germline lookup yields CDR1 MNHEY and CDR2 SMNVEV (reference sequence). The CDR3 sequence is CASIPSQGAFFPDTQYF. The DNA of the CDR3 is TGTGCCAGCATTCCCTCTCAGGGGGCCTTTTTCCCAGATACGCAGTATTTT.

There are a few counts of this clone. CDR3 DNA: TGTGCCAGCAGCTTATTCAGCCTGAACACTGAAGCTTTCTTT. It yields the protein CASSLFSLNTEAFF. The chain links TRBV5-4 to TRBJ1-1; D unclear. Per the germline V gene, CDR1 is SGHNT and CDR2 is YYREEE (reference sequence). The CDR3 covers 14 residues. Trimming left V 2 bases short and J 0 bases short, with 8 bases between.

The chain couples TRBV10-2 to TRBJ2-7, with D possibly being TRBD1 or TRBD2 (5 bases each). The length of the CDR3 is 17 residues. Per germline, CDR1 WSHSY and CDR2 SAAADI. V lost 4 bases, J lost 6 bases, and 25 bases lay in between. CDR3 coding DNA: TGCGCCAGCAGTGCCTCTCTCATTGAGGGACCCCAATTCGAGCAGTACTTC. This gives the protein CASSASLIEGPQFEQYF.

This chain's CDR3 is CAWTNVRPRRYGYTF. The CDR3 DNA sequence: TGTGCCTGGACCAACGTCCGCCCCCGGCGCTATGGCTACACCTTC. The chain couples TRBV30 to TRBJ1-2; no definite D call. The germline V gene has CDR1 GTSNPN and CDR2 SVGIG (reference sequence). The germline V and J ends were trimmed by 4 bases and 4 bases, with 19 bases remaining between them. This CDR3 comprises 15 residues.

The chain employs TRBV27 and TRBJ2-7, with TRBD1 as a possible D gene (5 bases). The CDR3 has 15 residues. Deletions cut 7 bases from V and 0 bases from J, with 16 bases between. CDR1 and CDR2 (germline): MNHEY, SMNVEV (reference sequence). CDR3 sequence reads: CASKVDSSSSYEQYF. The DNA for the CDR3 is TGTGCCAGCAAGGTCGACAGCTCGAGCTCCTACGAGCAGTACTTC.

The V gene is TRBV5-8, the J gene TRBJ2-7; D unclear. The CDR3 is 13 amino acids. With 0 bases removed from V and 6 bases from J, the gap between germline ends came to 10 bases. Germline CDR1 reads SGHTS; CDR2 reads YDEGEE. The CDR3 DNA follows: TGTGCCAGCAGCTTGGCACGGGCGGTCGAGCAGTACTTC. Amino acids: CASSLARAVEQYF.

This chain uses TRBV6-4 with TRBJ1-4; D remains unclear. V was pared by 2 bases and J by 8 bases, with 9 bases between. Germline V gives CDR1 MRHNA, CDR2 SNTAGT. This CDR3 comprises 13 residues. The CDR3 DNA follows: TGTGCCAGCAGTGACAACGCCGGGGAAAAACTGTTTTTT. Its protein product is CASSDNAGEKLFF.